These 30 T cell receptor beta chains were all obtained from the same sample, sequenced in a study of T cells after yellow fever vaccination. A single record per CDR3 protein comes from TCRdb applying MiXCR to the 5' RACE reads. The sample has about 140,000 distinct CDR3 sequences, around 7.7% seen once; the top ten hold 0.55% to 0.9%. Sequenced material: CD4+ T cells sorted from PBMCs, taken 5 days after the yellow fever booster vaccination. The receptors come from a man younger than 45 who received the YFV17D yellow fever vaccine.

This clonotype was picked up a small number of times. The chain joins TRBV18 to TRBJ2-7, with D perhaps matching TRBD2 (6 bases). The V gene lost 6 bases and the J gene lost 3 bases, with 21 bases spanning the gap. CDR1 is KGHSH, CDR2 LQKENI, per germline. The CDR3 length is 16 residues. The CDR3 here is CASSLSGGPVVYEQYF. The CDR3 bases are TGTGCCAGCTCCCTGTCCGGAGGGCCGGTAGTCTACGAGCAGTACTTC.

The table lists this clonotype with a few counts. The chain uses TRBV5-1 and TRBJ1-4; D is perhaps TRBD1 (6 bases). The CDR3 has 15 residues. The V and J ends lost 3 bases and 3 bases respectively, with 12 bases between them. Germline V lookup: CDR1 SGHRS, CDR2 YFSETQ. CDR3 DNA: TGCGCCAGCAGCTCCACAGGGCTTTCTAATGAAAAACTGTTTTTT. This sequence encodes CASSSTGLSNEKLFF.

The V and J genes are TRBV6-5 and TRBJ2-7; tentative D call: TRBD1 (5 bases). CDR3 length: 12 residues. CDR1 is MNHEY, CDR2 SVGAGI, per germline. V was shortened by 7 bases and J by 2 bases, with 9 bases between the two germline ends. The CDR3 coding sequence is TGTGCCAGCACCGACAGAACCTACGAGCAGTACTTC. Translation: CASTDRTYEQYF.

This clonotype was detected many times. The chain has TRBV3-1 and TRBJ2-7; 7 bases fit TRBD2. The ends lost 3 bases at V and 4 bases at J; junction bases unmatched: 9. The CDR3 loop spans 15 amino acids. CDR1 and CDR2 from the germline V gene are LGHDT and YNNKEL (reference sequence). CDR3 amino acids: CASSHGGRGNYEQYF. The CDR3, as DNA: TGTGCCAGCAGCCACGGCGGGAGAGGTAATTACGAGCAGTACTTC.

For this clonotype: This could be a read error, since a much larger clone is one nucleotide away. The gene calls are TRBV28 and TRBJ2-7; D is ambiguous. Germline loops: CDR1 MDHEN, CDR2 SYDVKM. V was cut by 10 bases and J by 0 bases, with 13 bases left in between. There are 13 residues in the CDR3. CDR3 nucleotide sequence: TGTGCCATCAAAGCCGAGTTCTCCTACGAGCAGTACTTC. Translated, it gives CAIKAEFSYEQYF.

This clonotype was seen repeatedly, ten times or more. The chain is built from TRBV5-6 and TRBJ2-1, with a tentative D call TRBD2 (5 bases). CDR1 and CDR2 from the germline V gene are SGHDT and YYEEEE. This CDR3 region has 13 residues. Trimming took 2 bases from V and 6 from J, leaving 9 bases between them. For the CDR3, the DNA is TGTGCCAGCAGCTTCGGAGCGGTCAATGAGCAGTTCTTC. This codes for CASSFGAVNEQFF.

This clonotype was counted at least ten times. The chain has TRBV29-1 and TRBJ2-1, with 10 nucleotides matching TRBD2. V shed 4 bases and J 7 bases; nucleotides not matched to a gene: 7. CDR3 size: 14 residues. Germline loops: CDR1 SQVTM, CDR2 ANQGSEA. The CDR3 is CSVASSGSTNEQFF. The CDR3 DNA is TGCAGCGTTGCCTCTAGCGGGAGTACGAATGAGCAGTTCTTC.

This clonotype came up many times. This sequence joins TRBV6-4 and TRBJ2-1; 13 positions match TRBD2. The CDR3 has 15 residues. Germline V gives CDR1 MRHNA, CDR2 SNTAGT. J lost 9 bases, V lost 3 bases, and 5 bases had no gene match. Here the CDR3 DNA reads TGTGCCAGCAGTGAACTAGCGGGAGGGCTAAGTGAGCAGTTCTTC. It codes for CASSELAGGLSEQFF.

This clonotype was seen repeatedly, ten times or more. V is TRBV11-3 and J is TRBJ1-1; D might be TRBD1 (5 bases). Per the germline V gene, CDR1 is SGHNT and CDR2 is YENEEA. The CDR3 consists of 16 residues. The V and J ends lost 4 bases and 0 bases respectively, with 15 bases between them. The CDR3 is CASSSWWQGVNTEAFF. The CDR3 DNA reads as TGTGCCAGCAGCTCGTGGTGGCAGGGAGTGAACACTGAAGCTTTCTTT.

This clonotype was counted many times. CDR3 sequence (DNA): TGTGCCAGCAGTTCGACTAGCGGGGAAAACAATGAGCAGTTCTTC. This translates into CASSSTSGENNEQFF. The chain has TRBV12-3 or TRBV12-4 and TRBJ2-1, with TRBD2 matching 11 bases. Unmatched junction bases numbered 4, after V lost 4 bases and J lost 5 bases. This CDR3 has 15 amino acids.

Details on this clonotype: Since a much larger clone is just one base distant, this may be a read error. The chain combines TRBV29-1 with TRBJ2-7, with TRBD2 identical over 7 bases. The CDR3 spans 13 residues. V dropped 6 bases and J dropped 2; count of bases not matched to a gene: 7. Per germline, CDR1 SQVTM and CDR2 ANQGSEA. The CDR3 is CSVVVSGPYEQYF. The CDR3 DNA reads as TGCAGCGTCGTGGTTAGCGGGCCCTACGAGCAGTACTTC.

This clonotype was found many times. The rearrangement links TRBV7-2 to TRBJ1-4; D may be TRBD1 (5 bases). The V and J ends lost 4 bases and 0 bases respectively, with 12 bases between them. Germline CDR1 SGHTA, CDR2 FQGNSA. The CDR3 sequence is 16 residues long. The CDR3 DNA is TGTGCCAGCAGCTCTCGGGACGGTGCAACTAATGAAAAACTGTTTTTT. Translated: CASSSRDGATNEKLFF.

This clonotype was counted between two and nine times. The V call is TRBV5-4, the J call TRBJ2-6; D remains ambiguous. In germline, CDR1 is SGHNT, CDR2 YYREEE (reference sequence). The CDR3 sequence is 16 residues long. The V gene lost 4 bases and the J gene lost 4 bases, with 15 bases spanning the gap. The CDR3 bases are TGTGCCAGCAGCCCCCGGGCTCTTACGGGGGCCAACGTCCTGACTTTC. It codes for CASSPRALTGANVLTF. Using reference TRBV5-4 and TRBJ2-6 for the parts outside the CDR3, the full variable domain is ETGVTQSPTHLIKTRGQQVTLRCSSQSGHNTVSWYQQALGQGPQFIFQYYREEENGRGNFPPRFSGLQFPNYSSELNVNALELDDSALYLCASSPRALTGANVLTFGAGSRLTVL.

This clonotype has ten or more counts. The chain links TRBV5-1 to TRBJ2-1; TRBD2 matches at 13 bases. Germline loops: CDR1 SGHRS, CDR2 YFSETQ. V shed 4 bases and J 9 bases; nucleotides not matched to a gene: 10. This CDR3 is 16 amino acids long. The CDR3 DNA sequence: TGCGCCAGCAGCGCCGGACTAGCGGGAGTAAGGGGTGAGCAGTTCTTC. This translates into CASSAGLAGVRGEQFF.

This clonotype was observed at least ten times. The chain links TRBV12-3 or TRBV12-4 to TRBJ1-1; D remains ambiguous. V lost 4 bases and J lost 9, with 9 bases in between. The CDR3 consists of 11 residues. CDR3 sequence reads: CASSSMGKAFF. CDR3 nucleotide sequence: TGTGCCAGCAGTTCGATGGGGAAAGCTTTCTTT.

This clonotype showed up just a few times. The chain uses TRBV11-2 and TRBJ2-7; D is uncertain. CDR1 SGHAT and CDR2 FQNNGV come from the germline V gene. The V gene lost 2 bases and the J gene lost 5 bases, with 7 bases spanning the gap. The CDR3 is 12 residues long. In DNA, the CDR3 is TGTGCCAGCAGCTTAATGAGCCACGAGCAGTACTTC. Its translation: CASSLMSHEQYF.

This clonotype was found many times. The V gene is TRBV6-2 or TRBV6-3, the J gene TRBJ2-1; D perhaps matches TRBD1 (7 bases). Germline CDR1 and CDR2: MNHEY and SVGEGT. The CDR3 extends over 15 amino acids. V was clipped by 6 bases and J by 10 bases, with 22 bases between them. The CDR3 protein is CASSGRQGGSGEQFF. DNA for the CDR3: TGTGCCAGCAGCGGGAGACAGGGTGGTTCGGGAGAGCAGTTCTTC.

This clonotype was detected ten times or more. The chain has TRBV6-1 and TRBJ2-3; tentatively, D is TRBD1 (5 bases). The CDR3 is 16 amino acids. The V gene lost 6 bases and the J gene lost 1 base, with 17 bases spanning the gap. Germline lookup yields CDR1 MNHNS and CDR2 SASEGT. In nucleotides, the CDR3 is TGTGCCAGCAGGCCGTGGGGCTCGCCTGGCACAGATACGCAGTATTTT. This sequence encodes CASRPWGSPGTDTQYF.

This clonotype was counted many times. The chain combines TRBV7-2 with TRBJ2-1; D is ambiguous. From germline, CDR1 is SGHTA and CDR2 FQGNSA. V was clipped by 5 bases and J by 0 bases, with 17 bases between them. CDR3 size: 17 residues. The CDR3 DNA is TGTGCCAGCAGCCCTCTATCCCTGGGAAACTCCTACAATGAGCAGTTCTTC. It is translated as CASSPLSLGNSYNEQFF.

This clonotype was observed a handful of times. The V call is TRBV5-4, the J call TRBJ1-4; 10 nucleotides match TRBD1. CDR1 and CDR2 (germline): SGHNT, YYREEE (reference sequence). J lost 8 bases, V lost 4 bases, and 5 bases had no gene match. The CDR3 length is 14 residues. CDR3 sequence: CASSAGQGNEKLFF. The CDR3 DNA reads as TGTGCCAGCAGCGCGGGACAGGGGAACGAAAAACTGTTTTTT.

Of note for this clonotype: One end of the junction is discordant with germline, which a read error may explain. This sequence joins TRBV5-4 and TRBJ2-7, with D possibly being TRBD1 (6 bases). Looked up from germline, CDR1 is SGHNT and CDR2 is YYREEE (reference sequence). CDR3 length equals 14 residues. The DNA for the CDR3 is TGTGCCAACAGCTTTCAGGGGAGCTCCTACGAGCAGTACTTC. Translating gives CANSFQGSSYEQYF.

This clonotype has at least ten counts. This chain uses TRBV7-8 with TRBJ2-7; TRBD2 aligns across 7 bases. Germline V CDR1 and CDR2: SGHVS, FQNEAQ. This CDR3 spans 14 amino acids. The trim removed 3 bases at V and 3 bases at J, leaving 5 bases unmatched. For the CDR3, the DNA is TGTGCCAGCAGCTTTTCCGGGACTAACTACGAGCAGTACTTC. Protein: CASSFSGTNYEQYF.

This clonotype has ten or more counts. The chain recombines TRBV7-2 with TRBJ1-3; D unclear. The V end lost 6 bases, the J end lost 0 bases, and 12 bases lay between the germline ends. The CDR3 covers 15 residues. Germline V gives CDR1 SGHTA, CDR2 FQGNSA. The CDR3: CASSEGLTSGNTIYF. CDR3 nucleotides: TGTGCCAGCAGTGAGGGCCTGACCTCTGGAAACACCATATATTTT.

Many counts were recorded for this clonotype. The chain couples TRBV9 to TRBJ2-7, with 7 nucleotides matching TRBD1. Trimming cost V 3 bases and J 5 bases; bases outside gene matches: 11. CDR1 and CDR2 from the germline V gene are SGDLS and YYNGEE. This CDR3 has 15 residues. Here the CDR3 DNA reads TGTGCCAGCAGCGCCCGAGGACAGGACTTCGACGAGCAGTACTTC. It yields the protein CASSARGQDFDEQYF.

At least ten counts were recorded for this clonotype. CDR3 region: CASSQAGTNGGELFF. DNA for the CDR3: TGTGCCAGCAGCCAAGCCGGGACTAACGGCGGGGAGCTGTTTTTT. The rearrangement links TRBV7-3 to TRBJ2-2; TRBD2 matches at 7 bases. The CDR3 runs to 15 residues. V dropped 5 bases and J dropped 7; count of bases not matched to a gene: 10. Germline CDR1 and CDR2: SGHTA and FQGTGA.

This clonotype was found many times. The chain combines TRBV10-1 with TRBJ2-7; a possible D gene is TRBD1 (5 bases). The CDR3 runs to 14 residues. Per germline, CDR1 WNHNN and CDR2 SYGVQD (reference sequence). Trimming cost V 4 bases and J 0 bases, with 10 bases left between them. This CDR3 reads CASSVGPPSYEQYF. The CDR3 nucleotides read TGCGCCAGCAGTGTGGGGCCCCCCTCCTACGAGCAGTACTTC.

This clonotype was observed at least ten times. The DNA for the CDR3 is TGTGCCAGCAGTTCCCCCGGGGCGGACAATGAGCAGTTCTTC. Its translation is CASSSPGADNEQFF. The V and J genes are TRBV12-3 or TRBV12-4 and TRBJ2-1, with D possibly being TRBD1 or TRBD2 (5 bases each). CDR3 length: 14 residues. V was pared by 4 bases and J by 5 bases, with 12 bases between.

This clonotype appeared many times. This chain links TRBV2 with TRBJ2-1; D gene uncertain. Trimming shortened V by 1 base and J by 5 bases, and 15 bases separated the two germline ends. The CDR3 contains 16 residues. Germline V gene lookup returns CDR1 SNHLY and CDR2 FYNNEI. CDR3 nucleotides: TGTGCCAGCAGTGAAGTGTCCCTCAGGTCGCACAATGAGCAGTTCTTC. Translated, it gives CASSEVSLRSHNEQFF.

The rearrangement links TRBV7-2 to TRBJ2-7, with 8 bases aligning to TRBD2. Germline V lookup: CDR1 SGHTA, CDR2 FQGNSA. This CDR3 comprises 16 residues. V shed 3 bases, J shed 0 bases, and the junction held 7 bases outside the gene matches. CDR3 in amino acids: CASSLTSAWSSYEQYF. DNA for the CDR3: TGTGCCAGCAGCTTGACTAGCGCCTGGAGCTCCTACGAGCAGTACTTC.

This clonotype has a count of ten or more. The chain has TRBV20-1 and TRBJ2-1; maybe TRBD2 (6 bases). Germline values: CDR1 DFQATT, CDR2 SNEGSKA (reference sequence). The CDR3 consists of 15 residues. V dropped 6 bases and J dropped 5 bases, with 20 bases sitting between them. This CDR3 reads CSASPDGGWDNEQFF. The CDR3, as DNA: TGCAGTGCGAGTCCCGATGGGGGGTGGGACAATGAGCAGTTCTTC.